This T cell receptor (beta chain) stems from a study of blood T cell repertoires in COVID-19. Overall study: Sites in the United States, Italy and Spain provided acute and convalescent COVID-19 samples.

In the source study's methods: Estimated nucleated cell counts came from reference gene primer amplification. The table came from immunoSEQ multiplex PCR; TCRdb's copy has only in-frame clones and leaves some out. The D gene and trimming were derived from the DNA, and the V and J assignments and clone size from that table. This table holds some 150,000 clones, roughly 84% found once. CDR3 size: 14 residues. Germline-derived CDR1 and CDR2 are SGHRS and YFSETQ. Trimming cost V 4 bases and J 3 bases; bases outside gene matches: 5. The receptor was isolated from a human donor in a cohort sampled during active COVID-19. This chain links TRBV5-1 with TRBJ2-3, with TRBD1 matching 7 bases. What was sequenced was peripheral blood. CDR3 residues: CASSKTGRTDTQYF. The CDR3 region has the DNA TGCGCCAGCAGCAAGACAGGGAGAACAGATACGCAGTATTTT.